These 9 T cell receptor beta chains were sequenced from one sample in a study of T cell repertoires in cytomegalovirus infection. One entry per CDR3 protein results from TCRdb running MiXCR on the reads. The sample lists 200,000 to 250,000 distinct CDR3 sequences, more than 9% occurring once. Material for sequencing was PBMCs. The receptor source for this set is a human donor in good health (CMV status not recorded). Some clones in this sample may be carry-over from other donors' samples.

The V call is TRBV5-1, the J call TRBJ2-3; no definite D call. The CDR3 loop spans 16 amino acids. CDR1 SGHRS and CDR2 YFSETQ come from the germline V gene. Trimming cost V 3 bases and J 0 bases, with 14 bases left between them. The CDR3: CASSSGDAMSTDTQYF. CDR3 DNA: TGCGCCAGCAGCTCTGGGGATGCTATGAGCACAGATACGCAGTATTTT.

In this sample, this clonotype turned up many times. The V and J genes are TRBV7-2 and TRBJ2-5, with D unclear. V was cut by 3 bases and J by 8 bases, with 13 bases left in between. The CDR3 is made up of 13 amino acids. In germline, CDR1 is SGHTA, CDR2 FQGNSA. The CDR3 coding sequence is TGTGCCAGCAGCTTCTCACCTGGGGATACCCAGTACTTC. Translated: CASSFSPGDTQYF. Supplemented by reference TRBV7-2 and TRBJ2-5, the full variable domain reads GAGVSQSPSNKVTEKGKDVELRCDPISGHTALYWYRQSLGQGLEFLIYFQGNSAPDKSGLPSDRFSAERTGGSVSTLTIQRTQQEDSAVYLCASSFSPGDTQYFGPGTRLLVL.

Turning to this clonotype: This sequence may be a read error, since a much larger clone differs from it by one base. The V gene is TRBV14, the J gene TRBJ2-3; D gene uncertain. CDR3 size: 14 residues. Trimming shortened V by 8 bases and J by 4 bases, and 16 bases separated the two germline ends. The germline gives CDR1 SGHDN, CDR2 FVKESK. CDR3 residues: CASPLTMSADTQYF. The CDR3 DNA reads TGTGCCAGCCCCCTTACCATGTCAGCAGATACGCAGTATTTT.

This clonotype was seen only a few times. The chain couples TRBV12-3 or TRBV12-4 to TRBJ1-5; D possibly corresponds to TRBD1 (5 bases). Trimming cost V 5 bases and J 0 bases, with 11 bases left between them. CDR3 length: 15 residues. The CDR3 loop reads CASSPGADSNQPQHF. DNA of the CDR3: TGTGCCAGCAGTCCTGGGGCGGATAGCAATCAGCCCCAGCATTTT.

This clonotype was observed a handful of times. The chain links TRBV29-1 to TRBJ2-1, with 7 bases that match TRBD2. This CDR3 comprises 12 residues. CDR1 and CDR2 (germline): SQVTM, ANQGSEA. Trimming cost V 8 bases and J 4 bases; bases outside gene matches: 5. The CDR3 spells CSSGTTYNEQFF. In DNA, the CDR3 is TGCAGCTCCGGGACTACTTACAATGAGCAGTTCTTC.

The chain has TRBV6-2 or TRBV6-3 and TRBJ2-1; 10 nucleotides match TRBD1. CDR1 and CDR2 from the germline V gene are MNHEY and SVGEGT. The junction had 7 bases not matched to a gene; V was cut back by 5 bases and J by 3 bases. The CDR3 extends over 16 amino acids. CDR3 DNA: TGTGCCAGCAGTCTTGTTCGGGACAGGGGCTACAATGAGCAGTTCTTC. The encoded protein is CASSLVRDRGYNEQFF.

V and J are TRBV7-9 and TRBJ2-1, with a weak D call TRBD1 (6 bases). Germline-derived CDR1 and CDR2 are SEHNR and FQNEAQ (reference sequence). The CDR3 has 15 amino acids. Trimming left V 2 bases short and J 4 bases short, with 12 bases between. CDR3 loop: CASSLRDTKYNEQFF. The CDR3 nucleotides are TGTGCCAGCAGCTTACGGGACACGAAGTACAATGAGCAGTTCTTC.

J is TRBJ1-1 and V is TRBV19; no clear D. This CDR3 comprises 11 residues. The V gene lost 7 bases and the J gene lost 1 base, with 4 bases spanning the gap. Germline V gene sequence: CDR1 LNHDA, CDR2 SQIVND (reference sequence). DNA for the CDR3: TGTGCCAGTATCGGGAACACTGAAGCTTTCTTT. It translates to CASIGNTEAFF. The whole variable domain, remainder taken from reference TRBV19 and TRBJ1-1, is DGGITQSPKYLFRKEGQNVTLSCEQNLNHDAMYWYRQDPGQGLRLIYYSQIVNDFQKGDIAEGYSVSREKKESFPLTVTSAQKNPTAFYLCASIGNTEAFFGQGTRLTVV.

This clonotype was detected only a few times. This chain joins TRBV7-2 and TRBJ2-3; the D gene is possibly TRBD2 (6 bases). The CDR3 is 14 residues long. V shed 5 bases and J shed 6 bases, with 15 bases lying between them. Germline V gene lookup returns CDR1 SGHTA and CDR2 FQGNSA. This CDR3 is CASSLTRLRDTQYF. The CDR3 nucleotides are TGTGCCAGCAGCCTGACTAGACTAAGGGATACGCAGTATTTT.